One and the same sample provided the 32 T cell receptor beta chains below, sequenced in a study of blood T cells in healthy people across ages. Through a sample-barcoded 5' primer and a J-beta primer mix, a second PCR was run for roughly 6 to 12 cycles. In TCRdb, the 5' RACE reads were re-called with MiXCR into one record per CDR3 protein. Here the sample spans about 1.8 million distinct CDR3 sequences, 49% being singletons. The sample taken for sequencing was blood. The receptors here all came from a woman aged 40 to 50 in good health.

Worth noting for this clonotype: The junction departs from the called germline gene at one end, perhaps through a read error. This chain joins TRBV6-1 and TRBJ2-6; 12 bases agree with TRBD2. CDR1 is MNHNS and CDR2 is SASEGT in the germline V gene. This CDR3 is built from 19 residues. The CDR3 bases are TGTGCCAGCACTCAGCGATGGGGACTAGCGGGTCGTGGGGCCAACGTCATGACTTTC. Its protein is CASTQRWGLAGRGANVMTF.

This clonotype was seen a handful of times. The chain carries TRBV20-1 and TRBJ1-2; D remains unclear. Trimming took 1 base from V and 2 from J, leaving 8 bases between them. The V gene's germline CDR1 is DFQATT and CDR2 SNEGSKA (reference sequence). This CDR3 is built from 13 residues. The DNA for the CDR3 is TGCAGTGCTAGAGGGGAATTAAACTATGGCTACACCTTC. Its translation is CSARGELNYGYTF.

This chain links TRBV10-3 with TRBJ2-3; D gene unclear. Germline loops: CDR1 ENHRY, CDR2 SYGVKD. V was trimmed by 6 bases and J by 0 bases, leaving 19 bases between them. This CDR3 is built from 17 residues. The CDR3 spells CAISPRSGLSSTDTQYF. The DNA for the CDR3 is TGTGCCATCAGCCCCCGGTCCGGGTTATCTAGCACAGATACGCAGTATTTT.

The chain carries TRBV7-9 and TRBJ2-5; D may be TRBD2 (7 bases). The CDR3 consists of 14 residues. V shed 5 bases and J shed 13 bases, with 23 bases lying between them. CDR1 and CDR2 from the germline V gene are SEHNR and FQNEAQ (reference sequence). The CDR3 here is CASSPLVGAGRMYF. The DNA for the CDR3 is TGTGCCAGCAGCCCTCTGGTGGGGGCCGGGAGGATGTACTTC.

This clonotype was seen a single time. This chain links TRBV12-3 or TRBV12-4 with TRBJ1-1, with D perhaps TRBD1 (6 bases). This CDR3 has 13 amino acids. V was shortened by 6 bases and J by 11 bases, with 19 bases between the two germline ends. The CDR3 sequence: CASSQTGTPRAFF. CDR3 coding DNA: TGTGCCAGCAGCCAAACAGGGACCCCGCGGGCTTTCTTT.

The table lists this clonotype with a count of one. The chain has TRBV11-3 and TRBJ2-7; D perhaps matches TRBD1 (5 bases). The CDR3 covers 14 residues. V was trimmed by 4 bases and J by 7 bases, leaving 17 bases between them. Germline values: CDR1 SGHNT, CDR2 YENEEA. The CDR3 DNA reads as TGTGCCAGCAGCTACAGGTTCTCATACAATGAGCAGTACTTC. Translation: CASSYRFSYNEQYF.

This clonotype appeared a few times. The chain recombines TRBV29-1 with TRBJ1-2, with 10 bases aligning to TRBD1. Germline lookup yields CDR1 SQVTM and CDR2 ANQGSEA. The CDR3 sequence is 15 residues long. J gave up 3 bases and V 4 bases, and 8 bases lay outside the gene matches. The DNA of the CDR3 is TGCAGCGTTGCTGTCGGACAGGGGGTCTACTATGGCTACACCTTC. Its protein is CSVAVGQGVYYGYTF.

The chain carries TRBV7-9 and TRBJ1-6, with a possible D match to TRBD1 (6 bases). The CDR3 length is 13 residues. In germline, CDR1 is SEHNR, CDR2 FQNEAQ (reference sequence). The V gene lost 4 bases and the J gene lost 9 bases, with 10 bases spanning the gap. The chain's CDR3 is CASSSNRVSPLHF. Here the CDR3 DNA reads TGTGCCAGCAGCTCTAACAGGGTTTCACCCCTCCACTTT. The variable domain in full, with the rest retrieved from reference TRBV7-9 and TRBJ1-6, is DTGVSQNPRHKITKRGQNVTFRCDPISEHNRLYWYRQTLGQGPEFLTYFQNEAQLEKSRLLSDRFSAERPKGSFSTLEIQRTEQGDSAMYLCASSSNRVSPLHFGNGTRLTVT.

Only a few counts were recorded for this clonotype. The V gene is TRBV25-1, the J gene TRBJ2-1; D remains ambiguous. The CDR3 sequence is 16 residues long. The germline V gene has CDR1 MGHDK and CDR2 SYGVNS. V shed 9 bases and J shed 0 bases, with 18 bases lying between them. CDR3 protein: CASRDPTAVSYNEQFF. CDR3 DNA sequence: TGTGCCAGTAGAGATCCAACAGCTGTCTCCTACAATGAGCAGTTCTTC. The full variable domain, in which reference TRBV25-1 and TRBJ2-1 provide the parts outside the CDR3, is EADIYQTPRYLVIGTGKKITLECSQTMGHDKMYWYQQDPGMELHLIHYSYGVNSTEKGDLSSESTVSRIRTEHFPLTLESARPSHTSQYLCASRDPTAVSYNEQFFGPGTRLTVL.

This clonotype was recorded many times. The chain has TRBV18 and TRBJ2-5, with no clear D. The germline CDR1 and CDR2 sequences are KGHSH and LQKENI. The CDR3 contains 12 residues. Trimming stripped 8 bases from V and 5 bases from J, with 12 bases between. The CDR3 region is CASSPLRETQYF. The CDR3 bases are TGTGCCAGCAGTCCGTTGAGGGAGACCCAGTACTTC.

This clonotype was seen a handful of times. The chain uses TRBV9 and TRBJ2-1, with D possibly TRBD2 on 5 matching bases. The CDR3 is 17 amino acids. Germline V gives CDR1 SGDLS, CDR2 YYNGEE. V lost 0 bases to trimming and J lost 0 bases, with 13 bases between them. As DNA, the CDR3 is TGTGCCAGCAGCGTAGATCCCGGGGAGAGCTCCTACAATGAGCAGTTCTTC. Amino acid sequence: CASSVDPGESSYNEQFF.

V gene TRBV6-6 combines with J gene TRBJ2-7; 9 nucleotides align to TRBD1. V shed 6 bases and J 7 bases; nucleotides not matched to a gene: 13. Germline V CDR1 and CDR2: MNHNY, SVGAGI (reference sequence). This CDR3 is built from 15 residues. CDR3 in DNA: TGTGCCAGCAGGAAGGACAGGGGTCTGGTTGTAGAGCAGTACTTC. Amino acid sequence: CASRKDRGLVVEQYF.

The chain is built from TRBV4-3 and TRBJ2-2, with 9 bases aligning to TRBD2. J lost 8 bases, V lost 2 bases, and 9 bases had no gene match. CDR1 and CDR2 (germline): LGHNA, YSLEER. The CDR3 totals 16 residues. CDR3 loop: CASSQSAAGGLGELFF. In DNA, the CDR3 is TGCGCCAGCAGCCAATCTGCTGCGGGGGGGCTGGGGGAGCTGTTTTTT.

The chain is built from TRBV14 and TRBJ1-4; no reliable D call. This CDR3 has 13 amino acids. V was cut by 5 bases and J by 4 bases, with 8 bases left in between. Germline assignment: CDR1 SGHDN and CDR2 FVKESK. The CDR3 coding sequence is TGTGCCAGCAGCGGCGGTATTAATGAAAAACTGTTTTTT. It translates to CASSGGINEKLFF.

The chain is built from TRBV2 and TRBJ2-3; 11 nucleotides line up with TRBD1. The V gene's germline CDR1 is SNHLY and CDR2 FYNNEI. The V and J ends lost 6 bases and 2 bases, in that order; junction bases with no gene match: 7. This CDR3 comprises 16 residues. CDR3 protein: CASSDPGQGDTDTQYF. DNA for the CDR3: TGTGCCAGCAGCGACCCGGGACAGGGGGACACAGATACGCAGTATTTT.

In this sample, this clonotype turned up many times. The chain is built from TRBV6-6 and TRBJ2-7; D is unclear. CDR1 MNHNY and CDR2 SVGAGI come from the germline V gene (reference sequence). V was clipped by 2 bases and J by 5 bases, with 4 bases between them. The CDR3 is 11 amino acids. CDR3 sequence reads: CASSYVNEQYF. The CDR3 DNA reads TGTGCCAGCAGTTACGTCAACGAGCAGTACTTC.

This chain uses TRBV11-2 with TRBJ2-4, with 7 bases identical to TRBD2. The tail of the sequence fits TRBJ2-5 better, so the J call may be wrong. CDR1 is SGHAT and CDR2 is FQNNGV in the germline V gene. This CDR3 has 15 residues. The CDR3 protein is CASSPNRGEGETQYF. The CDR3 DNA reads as TGTGCCAGCAGCCCAAACCGGGGGGAGGGAGAGACCCAGTACTTC.

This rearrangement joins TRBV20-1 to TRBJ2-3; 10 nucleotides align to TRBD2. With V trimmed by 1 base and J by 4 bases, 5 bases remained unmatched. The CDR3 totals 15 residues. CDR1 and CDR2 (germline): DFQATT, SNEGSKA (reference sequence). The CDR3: CSARARAGGPDTQYF. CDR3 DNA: TGCAGTGCTAGAGCCCGAGCGGGGGGGCCAGATACGCAGTATTTT.

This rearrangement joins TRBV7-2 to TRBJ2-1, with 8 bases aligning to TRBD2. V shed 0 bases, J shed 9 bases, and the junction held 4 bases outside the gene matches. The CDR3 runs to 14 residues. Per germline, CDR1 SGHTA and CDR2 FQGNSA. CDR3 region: CASSLAPTSGEQFF. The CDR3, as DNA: TGTGCCAGCAGCTTAGCTCCCACTAGCGGTGAGCAGTTCTTC.

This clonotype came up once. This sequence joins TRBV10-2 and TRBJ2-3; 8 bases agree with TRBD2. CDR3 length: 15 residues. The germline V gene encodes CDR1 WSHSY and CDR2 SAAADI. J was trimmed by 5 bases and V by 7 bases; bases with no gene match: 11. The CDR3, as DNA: TGCGCCAGCATGAATTTGGCGGGAGGAGGAGATACGCAGTATTTT. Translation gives CASMNLAGGGDTQYF.

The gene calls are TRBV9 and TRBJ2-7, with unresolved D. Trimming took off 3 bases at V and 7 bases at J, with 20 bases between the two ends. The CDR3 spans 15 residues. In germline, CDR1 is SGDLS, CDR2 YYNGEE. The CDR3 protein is CASSGHELPNNEQYF. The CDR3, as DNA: TGTGCCAGCAGCGGTCATGAGCTACCAAACAATGAGCAGTACTTC.

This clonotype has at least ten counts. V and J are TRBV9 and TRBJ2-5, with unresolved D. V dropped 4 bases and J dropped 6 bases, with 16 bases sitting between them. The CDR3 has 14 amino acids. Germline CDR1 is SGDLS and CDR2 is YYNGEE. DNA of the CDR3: TGTGCCAGCAGCCCATCGGACCCCGGGCAGACCCAGTACTTC. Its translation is CASSPSDPGQTQYF.

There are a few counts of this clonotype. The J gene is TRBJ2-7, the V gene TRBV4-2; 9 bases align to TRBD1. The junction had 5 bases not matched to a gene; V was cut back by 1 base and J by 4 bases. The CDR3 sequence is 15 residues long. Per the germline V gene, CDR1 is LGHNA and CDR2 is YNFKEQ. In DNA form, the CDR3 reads TGTGCCAGCAGCCAAGCAACAGGGGGCGGGTACGAGCAGTACTTC. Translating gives CASSQATGGGYEQYF.

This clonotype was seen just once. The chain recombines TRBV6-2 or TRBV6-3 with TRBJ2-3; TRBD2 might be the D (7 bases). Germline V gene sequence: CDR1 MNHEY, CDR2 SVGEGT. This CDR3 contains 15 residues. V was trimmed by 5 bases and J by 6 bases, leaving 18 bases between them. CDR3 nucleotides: TGTGCCAGCAGTCGAGGGGGGGGGTCGCACGATACGCAGTATTTT. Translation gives CASSRGGGSHDTQYF.

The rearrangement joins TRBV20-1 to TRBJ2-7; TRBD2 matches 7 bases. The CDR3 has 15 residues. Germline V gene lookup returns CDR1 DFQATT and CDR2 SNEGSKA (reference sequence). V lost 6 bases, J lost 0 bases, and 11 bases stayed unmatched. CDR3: CSASDAGASSYEQYF. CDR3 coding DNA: TGCAGTGCCTCGGACGCGGGAGCCAGCTCCTACGAGCAGTACTTC.

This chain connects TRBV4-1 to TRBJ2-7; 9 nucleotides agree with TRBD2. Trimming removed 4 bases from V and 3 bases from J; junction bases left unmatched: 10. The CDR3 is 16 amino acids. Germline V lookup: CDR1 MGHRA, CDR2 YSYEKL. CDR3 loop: CASSPSGSGGGYEQYF. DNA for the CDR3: TGCGCCAGCAGCCCCTCCGGTAGCGGGGGTGGCTACGAGCAGTACTTC.

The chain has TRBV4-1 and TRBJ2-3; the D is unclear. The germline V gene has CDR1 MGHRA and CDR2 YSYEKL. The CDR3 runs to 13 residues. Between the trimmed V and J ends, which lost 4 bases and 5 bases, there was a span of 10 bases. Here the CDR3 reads CASSLPVGDTQYF. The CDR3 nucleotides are TGCGCCAGCAGCCTCCCGGTTGGAGATACGCAGTATTTT.

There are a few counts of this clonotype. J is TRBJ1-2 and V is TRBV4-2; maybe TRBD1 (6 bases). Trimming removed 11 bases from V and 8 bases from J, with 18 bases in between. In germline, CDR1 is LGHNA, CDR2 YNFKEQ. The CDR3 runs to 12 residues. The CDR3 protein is CAFRSGDWGYTF. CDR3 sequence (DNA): TGTGCCTTCCGATCAGGGGATTGGGGCTACACCTTC.

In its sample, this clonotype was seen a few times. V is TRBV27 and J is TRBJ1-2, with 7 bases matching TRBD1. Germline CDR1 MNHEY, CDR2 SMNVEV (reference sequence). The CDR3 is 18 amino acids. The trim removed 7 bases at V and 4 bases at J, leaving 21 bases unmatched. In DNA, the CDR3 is TGTGCCAGCAAAACAGATTATAAAGGGGGCGCGATAGGCTATGGCTACACCTTC. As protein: CASKTDYKGGAIGYGYTF.

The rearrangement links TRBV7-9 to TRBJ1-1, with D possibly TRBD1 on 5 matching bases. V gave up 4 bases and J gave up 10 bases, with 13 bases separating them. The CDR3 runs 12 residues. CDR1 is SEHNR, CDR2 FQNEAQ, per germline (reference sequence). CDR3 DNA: TGTGCCAGCAGCTACCGGGACTTCCTAGCTTTCTTT. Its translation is CASSYRDFLAFF.

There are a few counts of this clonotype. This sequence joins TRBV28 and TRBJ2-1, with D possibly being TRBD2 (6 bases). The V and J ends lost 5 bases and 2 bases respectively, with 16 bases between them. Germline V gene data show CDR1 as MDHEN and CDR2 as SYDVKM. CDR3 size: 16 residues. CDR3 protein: CASSGTGTSAYNEQFF. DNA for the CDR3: TGTGCCAGCAGTGGGACCGGGACTTCTGCCTACAATGAGCAGTTCTTC.

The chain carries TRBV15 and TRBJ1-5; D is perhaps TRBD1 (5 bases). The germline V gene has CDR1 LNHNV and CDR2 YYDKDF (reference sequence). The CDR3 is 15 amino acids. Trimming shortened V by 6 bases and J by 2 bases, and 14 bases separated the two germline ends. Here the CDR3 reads CATRSDIYGNQPQHF. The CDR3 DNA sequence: TGTGCCACCAGATCGGACATTTACGGCAATCAGCCCCAGCATTTT.